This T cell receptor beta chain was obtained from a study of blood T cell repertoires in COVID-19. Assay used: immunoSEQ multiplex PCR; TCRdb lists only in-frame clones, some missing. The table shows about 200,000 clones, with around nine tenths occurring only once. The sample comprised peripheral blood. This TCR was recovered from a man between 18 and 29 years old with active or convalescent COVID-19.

The CDR3 sequence: CASSPTTRRTGELFF. CDR3 nucleotide sequence: TGTGCCAGCAGCCCCACGACAAGAAGAACCGGGGAGCTGTTTTTT. The chain has TRBV11-1 and TRBJ2-2; D call uncertain. V was pared by 5 bases and J by 5 bases, with 15 bases between. The germline gives CDR1 SGHAT, CDR2 FQDESV (reference sequence). The CDR3 sequence is 15 residues long.